These T cell receptor beta chains were read from a single sample in a study of T cells in Graves' hyperthyroidism and ophthalmopathy. Using its own MiXCR run on the multiplex PCR reads, TCRdb lists one record per CDR3 protein. This sample has fewer than 500,000 distinct CDR3 sequences, with roughly 14% found just once. Material: blood. The receptor set was obtained from a woman aged 25 to 39 with Graves' ophthalmopathy. The CDR3 runs from the conserved cysteine through the conserved F or W. D genes are given only for firm matches. The size field is filled for only some rows; it gives once, few, many or a size class.

D: TRBD2; size: few; V: TRBV19; J: TRBJ2-1; DNA: TGTGCCAGTAGTATTTCGGGGGGATCTTACAATGAGCAGTTCTTC; CDR3: CASSISGGSYNEQFF
D: NA; size: many; V: TRBV7-9; J: TRBJ1-1; DNA: TGTGCCAGCAGCTTAAGCGGGAGGATGAACACTGAAGCTTTCTTT; CDR3: CASSLSGRMNTEAFF
D: TRBD1; size: NA; V: TRBV5-4; J: TRBJ1-1; DNA: TGTGCCAGCAGCTTGGTGACAGGGCCTGAAGCTTTCTTT; CDR3: CASSLVTGPEAFF
D: TRBD1; size: many; V: TRBV10-3; J: TRBJ2-3; DNA: TGTGCCACCAGACAGGGCGAGGGCACAGATACGCAGTATTTT; CDR3: CATRQGEGTDTQYF
D: TRBD1; size: NA; V: TRBV9; J: TRBJ1-6; DNA: TGTGCCAGCAGCGCCTGGGACAGGGTGAATTCACCCCTCCACTTT; CDR3: CASSAWDRVNSPLHF
D: NA; size: few; V: TRBV9; J: TRBJ2-7; DNA: TGTGCCAGCAGCGTTTCTGCCGGGCCCGATTACGAGCAGTACTTC; CDR3: CASSVSAGPDYEQYF
D: NA; size: few; V: TRBV9; J: TRBJ1-2; DNA: TGTGCCAGCAGCCCTCTGGCGCACTATGGCTACACCTTC; CDR3: CASSPLAHYGYTF
D: NA; size: many; V: TRBV5-5; J: TRBJ2-1; DNA: TGTGCCAGCAGCGAGCAATCGAATGAGCAGTTCTTC; CDR3: CASSEQSNEQFF
D: NA; size: many; V: TRBV7-9; J: TRBJ1-2; DNA: TGTGCCAGCAGCTTAGGGACAGCCGGCTACACCTTC; CDR3: CASSLGTAGYTF
D: NA; size: few; V: TRBV10-3; J: TRBJ2-1; DNA: TGTGCCACAACGCCGGAGCGGGTGTACCAGTTCTTC; CDR3: CATTPERVYQFF
D: NA; size: many; V: TRBV7-9; J: TRBJ1-6; DNA: TGTGCCAGCAGCTTAGCGTCGGGTAATTCACCCCTCCACTTT; CDR3: CASSLASGNSPLHF
D: NA; size: many; V: TRBV6-6; J: TRBJ1-5; DNA: TGTGCCAGCAGTTACTCCGGGACACCTCTGGGCCAGCCCCAGCATTTT; CDR3: CASSYSGTPLGQPQHF
D: NA; size: many; V: TRBV11-2; J: TRBJ2-7; DNA: TGTGCCAGCAGCTTAGTGCCGGGTTACTCCTACGAGCAGTACTTC; CDR3: CASSLVPGYSYEQYF